This T cell receptor beta chain was identified in a study of CD8 T cells in Susac syndrome. Random hexamers served to reverse transcribe roughly 0.45 to 1 ug RNA. The method of amplification for TCR beta CDR3 was immunoSEQ multiplex PCR, covering 54 Vbeta and 13 Jbeta. TCRdb independently ran MiXCR on the immunoSEQ multiplex PCR reads; one entry per CDR3 protein. The sample has 140,000 or so distinct CDR3 sequences; roughly 95% are singletons. TEMRA cells were enriched by FACS, while CD8+ and CD4+ T cells were obtained through a negative isolation that was performed magnetically. CDR3 size: 12 residues. Between the trimmed V and J ends, which lost 7 bases and 4 bases, there was a span of 11 bases.

This clonotype was obtained from a human donor in good health. V usage is TRBV12-3 or TRBV12-4 and J usage is TRBJ2-7, with D hard to call. The material sequenced was CD4+ T cells from PBMCs. CDR3 region: CASTRDTYEQYF. CDR3 bases: TGTGCCAGCACCCGAGACACTTACGAGCAGTACTTC.